The next 14 T cell receptor beta chains were all read from a single sample in a study of cytomegalovirus exposure and HLA in healthy donors. The PCR contained 60 Vbeta and 13 Jbeta primers. Profiling relied on immunoSEQ multiplex PCR, and the TCRdb table lists in-frame clones only, not all of them. The sample has 110,000 to 150,000 clones, over 60% seen once. The specimen sequenced was PBMCs. All receptors come from a female donor in good health and CMV-seronegative.

This clone was observed once. This chain uses TRBV14 with TRBJ2-7; D perhaps matches TRBD1 (5 bases). Germline CDR1 SGHDN, CDR2 FVKESK. V was pared by 1 base and J by 5 bases, with 12 bases between. There are 14 residues in the CDR3. The CDR3 spells CASSQGLGVHEQYF. CDR3 nucleotides: TGTGCCAGCAGCCAAGGGTTAGGGGTCCACGAGCAGTACTTC.

The rearrangement uses TRBV15 and TRBJ2-2; 7 nucleotides align to TRBD2. CDR3 length: 14 amino acids. V lost 1 base, J lost 6 bases, and 2 bases stayed unmatched. Germline values: CDR1 LNHNV, CDR2 YYDKDF (reference sequence). The CDR3 loop reads CATSRVRESGELFF. The CDR3 nucleotides are TGTGCCACCAGCAGAGTGCGGGAGTCCGGGGAGCTGTTTTTT.

This clone was detected a few times. V gene TRBV6-5 combines with J gene TRBJ2-1, with D tentatively TRBD1 (5 bases). Trimming removed 0 bases at V and 7 bases at J, with 10 bases between. The CDR3 extends over 14 amino acids. Germline lookup yields CDR1 MNHEY and CDR2 SVGAGI. CDR3 sequence: CASSYSTRANEQFF. The CDR3 nucleotides are TGTGCCAGCAGTTACTCGACCAGGGCGAATGAGCAGTTCTTC.

The chain joins TRBV30 to TRBJ1-6; no clear D. V was cut by 5 bases and J by 7 bases, with 12 bases left in between. CDR1 GTSNPN and CDR2 SVGIG come from the germline V gene (reference sequence). The CDR3 spans 13 residues. DNA of the CDR3: TGTGCCTGGGGCAACCAGCGGAATTCACCCCTCCACTTT. It specifies CAWGNQRNSPLHF.

This chain uses TRBV6-1 with TRBJ1-1; D remains unclear. Per the germline V gene, CDR1 is MNHNS and CDR2 is SASEGT. The CDR3 totals 14 residues. V was cut by 7 bases and J by 8 bases, with 20 bases left in between. The CDR3 sequence: CASTPPGQSSEAFF. CDR3 sequence (DNA): TGTGCCAGCACCCCCCCGGGTCAATCATCCGAAGCTTTCTTT.

This clone was recorded only once. The CDR3 sequence is CASSPGHRTDTQYF. DNA for the CDR3: TGTGCCAGTAGCCCGGGACACCGCACAGATACGCAGTATTTT. The chain has TRBV19 and TRBJ2-3, with a tentative D call TRBD1 (6 bases). Trimming removed 6 bases at V and 1 base at J, with 11 bases between. CDR3 length: 14 amino acids. Germline CDR1 reads LNHDA; CDR2 reads SQIVND (reference sequence).

V is TRBV5-6 and J is TRBJ2-1; 10 bases line up with TRBD2. This CDR3 is 17 amino acids long. Germline values: CDR1 SGHDT, CDR2 YYEEEE. V dropped 0 bases and J dropped 5; count of bases not matched to a gene: 8. The CDR3 DNA is TGTGCCAGCAGCTTGGTGGTAGCGGGGGGACTCAACAATGAGCAGTTCTTC. Protein product: CASSLVVAGGLNNEQFF.

V gene TRBV15 combines with J gene TRBJ2-7; 8 nucleotides align to TRBD2. V was clipped by 0 bases and J by 7 bases; unmatched bases: 8. CDR3 length: 15 residues. Looked up from germline, CDR1 is LNHNV and CDR2 is YYDKDF (reference sequence). In nucleotides, the CDR3 is TGTGCCACCAGCAGAGAGGGGACTAGACCGTTAGAGCAGTACTTC. Protein: CATSREGTRPLEQYF. Supplemented by reference TRBV15 and TRBJ2-7, the full variable domain reads DAMVIQNPRYQVTQFGKPVTLSCSQTLNHNVMYWYQQKSSQAPKLLFHYYDKDFNNEADTPDNFQSRRPNTSFCFLDIRSPGLGDTAMYLCATSREGTRPLEQYFGPGTRLTVT.

The chain uses TRBV21-1 and TRBJ2-7; whether TRBD1, the table's D call, matches the DNA was not checked. TRBV21-1 is a pseudogene locus. This CDR3 comprises 14 residues. The CDR3: CASRTGQRFYEQYF. CDR3 DNA sequence: TGTGCCAGCAGGACGGGACAGAGGTTCTACGAGCAGTACTTC.

This clone has a handful of counts. The chain recombines TRBV30 with TRBJ1-5; D is perhaps TRBD1 (5 bases). The CDR3 covers 15 residues. V was clipped by 0 bases and J by 5 bases, with 14 bases between them. Germline loops: CDR1 GTSNPN, CDR2 SVGIG (reference sequence). The CDR3 nucleotides are TGTGCCTGGAGTGTGGGGCAGGCCGACTATCAGCCCCAGCATTTT. Its translation is CAWSVGQADYQPQHF.

The chain is built from TRBV29-1 and TRBJ2-3, with 7 bases that match TRBD1. J was trimmed by 5 bases and V by 3 bases; bases with no gene match: 2. The V gene's germline CDR1 is SQVTM and CDR2 ANQGSEA. The CDR3 is made up of 12 amino acids. CDR3 sequence: CSVERDRDTQYF. CDR3 bases: TGCAGCGTTGAGAGGGACAGAGATACGCAGTATTTT.

The chain combines TRBV5-4 with TRBJ2-2; TRBD2 matches at 9 bases. Germline CDR1 and CDR2: SGHNT and YYREEE (reference sequence). With V trimmed by 4 bases and J by 8 bases, 12 bases remained unmatched. The CDR3 runs 16 residues. This CDR3 reads CASSKEAGTSSGELFF. CDR3 bases: TGTGCCAGCAGCAAAGAAGCCGGGACTAGCAGTGGGGAGCTGTTTTTT.

This sequence joins TRBV12-5 and TRBJ2-3; 10 bases line up with TRBD2. The CDR3 has 16 amino acids. Per the germline V gene, CDR1 is LGHNT and CDR2 is FRNRAP. After removal of 6 bases from V and 2 bases from J, the junction contained 8 bases not matched to a gene. This CDR3 is CASGTGLAETTDTQYF. DNA for the CDR3: TGTGCTAGTGGAACCGGACTAGCGGAGACCACAGATACGCAGTATTTT.

The chain employs TRBV19 and TRBJ1-4; D is uncertain. Germline V lookup: CDR1 LNHDA, CDR2 SQIVND (reference sequence). The CDR3 spans 13 residues. V lost 3 bases and J lost 12, with 14 bases in between. Written as DNA, the CDR3 is TGTGCCAGTAGTATGGGGTGGAGGGCCGAACTGTTTTTT. This encodes CASSMGWRAELFF.